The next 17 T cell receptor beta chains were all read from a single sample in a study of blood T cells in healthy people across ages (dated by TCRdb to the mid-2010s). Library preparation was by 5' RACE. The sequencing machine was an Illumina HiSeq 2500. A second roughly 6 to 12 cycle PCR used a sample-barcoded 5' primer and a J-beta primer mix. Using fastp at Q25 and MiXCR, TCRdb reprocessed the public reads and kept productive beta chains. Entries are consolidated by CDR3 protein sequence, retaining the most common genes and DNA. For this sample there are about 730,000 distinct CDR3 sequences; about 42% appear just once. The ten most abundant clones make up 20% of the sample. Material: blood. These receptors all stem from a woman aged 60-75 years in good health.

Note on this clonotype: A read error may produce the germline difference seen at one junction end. The CDR3 DNA follows: TGCGCCAGCACTCGACCCTGGGAGAGCAATCAGCCCCCGCATTTT. Translating gives CASTRPWESNQPPHF. V is TRBV10-1 and J is TRBJ1-5; the D is unclear. Germline CDR1 reads WNHNN; CDR2 reads SYGVQD (reference sequence). This CDR3 spans 15 amino acids.

The CDR3 region is CASSRGEGQNYEQYF. For the CDR3, the DNA is TGTGCCAGCAGCCGAGGCGAGGGTCAAAACTACGAGCAGTACTTC. The gene calls are TRBV21-1 and TRBJ2-7; TRBD2 was called by the table and not checked on the DNA. TRBV21-1 is noted as a pseudogene. CDR3 length: 15 amino acids.

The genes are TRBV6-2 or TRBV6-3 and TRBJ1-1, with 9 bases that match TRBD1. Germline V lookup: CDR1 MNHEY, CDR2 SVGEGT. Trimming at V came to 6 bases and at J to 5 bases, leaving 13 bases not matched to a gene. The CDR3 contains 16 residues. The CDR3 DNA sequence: TGTGCCAGCAGCCCCGACAGGGGGGAGTGGGGGACTGAAGCTTTCTTT. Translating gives CASSPDRGEWGTEAFF.

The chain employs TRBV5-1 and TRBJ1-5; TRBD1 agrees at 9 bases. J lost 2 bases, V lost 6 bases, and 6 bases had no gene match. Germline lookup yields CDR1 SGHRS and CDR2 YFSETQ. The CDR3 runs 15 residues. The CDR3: CASNSTGGRNQPQHF. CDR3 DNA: TGCGCCAGCAACTCGACAGGGGGGCGCAATCAGCCCCAGCATTTT. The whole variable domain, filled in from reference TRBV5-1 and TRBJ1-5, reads KAGVTQTPRYLIKTRGQQVTLSCSPISGHRSVSWYQQTPGQGLQFLFEYFSETQRNKGNFPGRFSGRQFSNSRSEMNVSTLELGDSALYLCASNSTGGRNQPQHFGDGTRLSIL.

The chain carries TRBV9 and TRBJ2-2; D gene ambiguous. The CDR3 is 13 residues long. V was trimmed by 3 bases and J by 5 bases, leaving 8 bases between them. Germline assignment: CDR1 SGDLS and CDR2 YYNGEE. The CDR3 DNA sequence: TGTGCCAGCAGCGCCGTAGTAACCGGGGAGCTGTTTTTT. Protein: CASSAVVTGELFF.

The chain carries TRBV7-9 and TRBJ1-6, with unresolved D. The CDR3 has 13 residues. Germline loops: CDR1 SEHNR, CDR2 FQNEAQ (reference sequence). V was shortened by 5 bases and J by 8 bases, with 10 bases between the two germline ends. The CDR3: CASSITTYSPLHF. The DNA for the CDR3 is TGTGCCAGCAGCATCACCACGTATTCACCCCTCCACTTT.

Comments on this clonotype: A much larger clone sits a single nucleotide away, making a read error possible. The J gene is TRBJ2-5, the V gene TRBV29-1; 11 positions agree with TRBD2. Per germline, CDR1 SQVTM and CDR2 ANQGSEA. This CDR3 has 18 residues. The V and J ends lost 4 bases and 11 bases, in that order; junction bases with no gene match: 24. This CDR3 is CSVGPSGRTSNVYNEQYF. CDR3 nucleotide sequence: TGCAGCGTTGGGCCTAGCGGGAGGACCTCGAACGTCTACAATGAGCAGTACTTC.

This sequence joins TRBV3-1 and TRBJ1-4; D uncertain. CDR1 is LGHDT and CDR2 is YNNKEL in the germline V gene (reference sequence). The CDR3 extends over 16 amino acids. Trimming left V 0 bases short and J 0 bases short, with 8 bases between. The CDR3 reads CASSQDWRPTNEKLFF. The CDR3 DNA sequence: TGTGCCAGCAGCCAAGACTGGCGGCCAACTAATGAAAAACTGTTTTTT.

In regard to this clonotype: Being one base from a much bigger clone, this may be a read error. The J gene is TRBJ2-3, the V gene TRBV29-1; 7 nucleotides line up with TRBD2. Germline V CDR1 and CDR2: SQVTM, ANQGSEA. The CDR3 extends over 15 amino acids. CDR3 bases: TGCAGCGCTGAAACCGGGACTACCTCGGGGGGTACGCAGTATTTT. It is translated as CSAETGTTSGGTQYF.

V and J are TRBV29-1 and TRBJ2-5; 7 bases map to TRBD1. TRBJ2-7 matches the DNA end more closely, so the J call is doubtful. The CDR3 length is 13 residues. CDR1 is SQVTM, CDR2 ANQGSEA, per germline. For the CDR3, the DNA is TGCAGCGTCGAACCCCGACAGGGTGGCGAGCAGTACTTC. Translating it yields CSVEPRQGGEQYF.

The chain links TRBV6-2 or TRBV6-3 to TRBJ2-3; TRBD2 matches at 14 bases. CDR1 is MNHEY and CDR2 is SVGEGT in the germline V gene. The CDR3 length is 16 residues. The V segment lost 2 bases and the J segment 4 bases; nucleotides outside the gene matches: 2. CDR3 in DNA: TGTGCCAGCAGTTACGGGACTAGCGGGAGCCCAGATACGCAGTATTTT. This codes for CASSYGTSGSPDTQYF.

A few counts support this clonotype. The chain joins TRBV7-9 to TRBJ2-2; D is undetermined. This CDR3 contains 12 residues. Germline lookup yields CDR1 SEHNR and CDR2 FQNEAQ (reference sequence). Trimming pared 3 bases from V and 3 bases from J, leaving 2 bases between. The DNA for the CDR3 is TGTGCCAGCAGCTTCGACACCGGGGAGCTGTTTTTT. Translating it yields CASSFDTGELFF.

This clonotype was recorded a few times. The CDR3 loop reads CASSLAGSNEQYF. As DNA, the CDR3 is TGCGCCAGCAGCTTGGCAGGGTCCAATGAGCAGTACTTC. The chain joins TRBV5-1 to TRBJ2-5; maybe TRBD1 (5 bases). Germline V lookup: CDR1 SGHRS, CDR2 YFSETQ. The CDR3 has 13 amino acids. With 0 bases removed from V and 11 bases from J, the gap between germline ends came to 14 bases.

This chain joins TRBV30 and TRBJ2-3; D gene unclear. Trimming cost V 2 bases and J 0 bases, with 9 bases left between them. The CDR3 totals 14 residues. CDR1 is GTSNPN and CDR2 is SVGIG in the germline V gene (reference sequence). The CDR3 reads CAWSRVGSTDTQYF. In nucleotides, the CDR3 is TGTGCCTGGAGTCGGGTCGGGAGCACAGATACGCAGTATTTT.

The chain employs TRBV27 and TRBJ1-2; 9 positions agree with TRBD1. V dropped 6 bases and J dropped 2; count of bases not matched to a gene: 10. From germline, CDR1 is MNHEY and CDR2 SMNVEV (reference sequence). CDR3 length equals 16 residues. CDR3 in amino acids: CASRRWAGQGNYGYTF. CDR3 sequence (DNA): TGTGCCAGCAGACGGTGGGCGGGACAGGGAAACTATGGCTACACCTTC.

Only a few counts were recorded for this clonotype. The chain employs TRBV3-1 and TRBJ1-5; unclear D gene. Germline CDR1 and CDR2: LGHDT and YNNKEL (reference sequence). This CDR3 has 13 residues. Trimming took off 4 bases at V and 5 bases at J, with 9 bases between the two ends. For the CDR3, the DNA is TGTGCCAGCAGCCTGGACCTATATCAGCCCCAGCATTTT. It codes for CASSLDLYQPQHF. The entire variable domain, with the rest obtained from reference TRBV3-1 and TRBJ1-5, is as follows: DTAVSQTPKYLVTQMGNDKSIKCEQNLGHDTMYWYKQDSKKFLKIMFSYNNKELIINETVPNRFSPKSPDKAHLNLHINSLELGDSAVYFCASSLDLYQPQHFGDGTRLSIL.

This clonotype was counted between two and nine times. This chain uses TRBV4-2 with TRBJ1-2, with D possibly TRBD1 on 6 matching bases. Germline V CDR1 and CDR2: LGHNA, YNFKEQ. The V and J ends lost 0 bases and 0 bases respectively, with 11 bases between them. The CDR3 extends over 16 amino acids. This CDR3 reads CASSQEGGGTNYGYTF. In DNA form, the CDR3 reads TGTGCCAGCAGCCAAGAAGGGGGGGGGACTAACTATGGCTACACCTTC.